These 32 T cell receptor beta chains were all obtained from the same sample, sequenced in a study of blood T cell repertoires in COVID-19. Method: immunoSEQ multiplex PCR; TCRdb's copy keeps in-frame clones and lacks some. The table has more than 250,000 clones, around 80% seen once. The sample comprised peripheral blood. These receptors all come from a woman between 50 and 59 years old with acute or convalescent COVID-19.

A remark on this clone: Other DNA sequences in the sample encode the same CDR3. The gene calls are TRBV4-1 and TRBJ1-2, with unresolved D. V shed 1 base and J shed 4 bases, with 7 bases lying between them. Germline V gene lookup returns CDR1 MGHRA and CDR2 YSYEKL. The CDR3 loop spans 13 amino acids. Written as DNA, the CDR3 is TGCGCCAGCAGCCAAGGAGAGGGCTATGGCTACACCTTC. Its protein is CASSQGEGYGYTF.

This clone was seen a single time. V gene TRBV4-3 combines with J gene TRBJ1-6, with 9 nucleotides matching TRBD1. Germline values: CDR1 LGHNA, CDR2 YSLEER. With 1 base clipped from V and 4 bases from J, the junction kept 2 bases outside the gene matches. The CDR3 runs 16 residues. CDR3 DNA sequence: TGCGCCAGCAGCCAAGTGGGGACAGGGTATAATTCACCCCTCCACTTT. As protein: CASSQVGTGYNSPLHF.

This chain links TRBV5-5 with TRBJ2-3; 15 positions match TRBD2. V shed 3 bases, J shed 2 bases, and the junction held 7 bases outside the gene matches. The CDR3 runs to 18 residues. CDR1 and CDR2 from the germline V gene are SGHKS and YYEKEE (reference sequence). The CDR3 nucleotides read TGTGCCAGCAGCTACGGACTAGCGGGAGGGCCTAACACAGATACGCAGTATTTT. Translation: CASSYGLAGGPNTDTQYF.

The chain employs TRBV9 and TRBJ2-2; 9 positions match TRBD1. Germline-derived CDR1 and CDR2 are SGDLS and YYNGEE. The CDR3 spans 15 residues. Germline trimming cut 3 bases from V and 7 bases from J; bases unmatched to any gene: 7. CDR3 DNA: TGTGCCAGCAGCGGGCGACAGGGGGTTCTCGGGGAGCTGTTTTTT. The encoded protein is CASSGRQGVLGELFF. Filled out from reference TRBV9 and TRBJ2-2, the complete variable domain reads DSGVTQTPKHLITATGQRVTLRCSPRSGDLSVYWYQQSLDQGLQFLIQYYNGEERAKGNILERFSAQQFPDLHSELNLSSLELGDSALYFCASSGRQGVLGELFFGEGSRLTVL.

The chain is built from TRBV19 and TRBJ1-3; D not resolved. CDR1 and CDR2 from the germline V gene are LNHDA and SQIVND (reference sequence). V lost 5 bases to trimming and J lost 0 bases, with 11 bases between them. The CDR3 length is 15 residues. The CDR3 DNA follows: TGTGCCAGTAGTCCTCCTGGGCCCTCTGGAAACACCATATATTTT. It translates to CASSPPGPSGNTIYF. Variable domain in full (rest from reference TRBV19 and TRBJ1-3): DGGITQSPKYLFRKEGQNVTLSCEQNLNHDAMYWYRQDPGQGLRLIYYSQIVNDFQKGDIAEGYSVSREKKESFPLTVTSAQKNPTAFYLCASSPPGPSGNTIYFGEGSWLTVV.

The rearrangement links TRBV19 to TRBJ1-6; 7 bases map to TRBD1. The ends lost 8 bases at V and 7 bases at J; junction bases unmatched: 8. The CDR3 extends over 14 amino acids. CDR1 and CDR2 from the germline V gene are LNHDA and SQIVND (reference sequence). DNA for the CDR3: TGTGCCAGTTCATTTACAGGGGTAAATTCACCCCTCCACTTT. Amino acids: CASSFTGVNSPLHF.

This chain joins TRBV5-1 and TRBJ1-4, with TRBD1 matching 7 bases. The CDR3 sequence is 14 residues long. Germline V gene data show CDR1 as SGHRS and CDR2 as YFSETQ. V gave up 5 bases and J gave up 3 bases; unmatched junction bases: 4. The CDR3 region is CASSPGGPNEKLFF. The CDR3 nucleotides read TGCGCCAGCAGTCCAGGGGGACCTAATGAAAAACTGTTTTTT.

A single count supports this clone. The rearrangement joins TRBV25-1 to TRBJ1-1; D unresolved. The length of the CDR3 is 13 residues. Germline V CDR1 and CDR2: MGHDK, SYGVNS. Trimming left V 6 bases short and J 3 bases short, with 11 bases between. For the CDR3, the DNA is TGTGCCAGCAGCGTTGCCGAGCACACTGAAGCTTTCTTT. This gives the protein CASSVAEHTEAFF.

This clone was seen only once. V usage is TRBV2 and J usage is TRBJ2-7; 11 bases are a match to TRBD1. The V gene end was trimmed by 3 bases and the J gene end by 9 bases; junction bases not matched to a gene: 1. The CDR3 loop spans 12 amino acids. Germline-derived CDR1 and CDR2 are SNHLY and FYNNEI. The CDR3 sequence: CASSEDRGLQYF. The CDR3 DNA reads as TGTGCCAGCAGTGAGGACAGGGGGCTGCAGTACTTC.

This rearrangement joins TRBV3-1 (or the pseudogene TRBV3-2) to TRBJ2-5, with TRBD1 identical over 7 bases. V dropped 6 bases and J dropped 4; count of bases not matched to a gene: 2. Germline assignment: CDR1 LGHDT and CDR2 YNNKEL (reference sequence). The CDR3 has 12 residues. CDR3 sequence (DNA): TGTGCCAGCAGAGGGGGCGGAGAGACCCAGTACTTC. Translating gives CASRGGGETQYF.

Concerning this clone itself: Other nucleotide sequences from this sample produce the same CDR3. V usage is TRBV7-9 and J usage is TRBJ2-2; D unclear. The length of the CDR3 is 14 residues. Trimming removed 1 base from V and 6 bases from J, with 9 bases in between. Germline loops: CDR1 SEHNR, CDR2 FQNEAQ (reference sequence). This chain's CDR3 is CASSLGLSAGELFF. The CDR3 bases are TGTGCCAGCAGCTTAGGGTTATCGGCCGGGGAGCTGTTTTTT. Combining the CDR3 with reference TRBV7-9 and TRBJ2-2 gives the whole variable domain DTGVSQNPRHKITKRGQNVTFRCDPISEHNRLYWYRQTLGQGPEFLTYFQNEAQLEKSRLLSDRFSAERPKGSFSTLEIQRTEQGDSAMYLCASSLGLSAGELFFGEGSRLTVL.

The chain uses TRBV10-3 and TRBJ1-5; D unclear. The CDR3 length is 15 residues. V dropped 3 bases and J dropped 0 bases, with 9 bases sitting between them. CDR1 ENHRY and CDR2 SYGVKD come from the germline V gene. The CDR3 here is CAISEPGYSNQPQHF. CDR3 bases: TGTGCCATCAGTGAACCGGGGTATAGCAATCAGCCCCAGCATTTT.

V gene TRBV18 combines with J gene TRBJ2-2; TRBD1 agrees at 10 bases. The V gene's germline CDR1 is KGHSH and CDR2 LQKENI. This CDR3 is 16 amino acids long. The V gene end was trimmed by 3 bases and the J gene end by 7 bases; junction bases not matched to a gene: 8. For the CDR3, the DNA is TGTGCCAGCTCACCGCAAGGGACAGGGGCGATCGGGGAGCTGTTTTTT. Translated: CASSPQGTGAIGELFF.

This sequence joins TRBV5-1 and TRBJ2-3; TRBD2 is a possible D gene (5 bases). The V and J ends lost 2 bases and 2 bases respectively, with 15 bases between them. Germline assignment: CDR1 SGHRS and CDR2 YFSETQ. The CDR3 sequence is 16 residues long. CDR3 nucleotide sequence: TGCGCCAGCAGCTTTGCGGGCGGAGCAGCCACAGATACGCAGTATTTT. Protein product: CASSFAGGAATDTQYF.

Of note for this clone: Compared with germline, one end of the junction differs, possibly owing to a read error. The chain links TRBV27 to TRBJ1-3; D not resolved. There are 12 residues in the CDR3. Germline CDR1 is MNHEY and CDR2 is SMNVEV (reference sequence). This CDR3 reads CASSLSSGPLIF. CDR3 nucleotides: TGTGCCAGCAGTTTATCGAGCGGCCCCTTGATCTTT.

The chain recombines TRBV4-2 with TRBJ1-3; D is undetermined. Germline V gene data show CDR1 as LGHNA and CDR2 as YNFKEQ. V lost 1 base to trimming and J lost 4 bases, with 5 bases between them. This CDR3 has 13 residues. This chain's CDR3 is CASSQGEGNTIYF. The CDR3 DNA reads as TGTGCCAGCAGCCAAGGGGAGGGAAACACCATATATTTT.

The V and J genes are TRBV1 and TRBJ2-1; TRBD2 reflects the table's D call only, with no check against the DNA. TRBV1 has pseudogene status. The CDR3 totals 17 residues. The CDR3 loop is CTSSQDLAGGPINEQFF. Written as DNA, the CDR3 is TGCACCAGCAGCCAAGACCTAGCGGGAGGGCCTATCAATGAGCAGTTCTTC.

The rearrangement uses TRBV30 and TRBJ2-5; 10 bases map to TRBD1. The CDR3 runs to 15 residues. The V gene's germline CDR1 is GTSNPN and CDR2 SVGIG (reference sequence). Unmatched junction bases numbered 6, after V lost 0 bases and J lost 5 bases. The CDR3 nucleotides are TGTGCCTGGAGTGTACTCGACAGGGGGCAGGAGACCCAGTACTTC. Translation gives CAWSVLDRGQETQYF. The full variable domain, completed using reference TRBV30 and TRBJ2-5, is SQTIHQWPATLVQPVGSPLSLECTVEGTSNPNLYWYRQAAGRGLQLLFYSVGIGQISSEVPQNLSASRPQDRQFILSSKKLLLSDSGFYLCAWSVLDRGQETQYFGPGTRLLVL.

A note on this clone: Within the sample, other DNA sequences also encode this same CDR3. CDR3 in DNA: TGCGCCAGCAGCTTGGGGCAGAACACCGGGGAGCTGTTTTTT. Protein: CASSLGQNTGELFF. The chain is built from TRBV5-1 and TRBJ2-2; D unclear. V was shortened by 0 bases and J by 1 base, with 4 bases between the two germline ends. The CDR3 totals 14 residues. Germline CDR1 reads SGHRS; CDR2 reads YFSETQ.

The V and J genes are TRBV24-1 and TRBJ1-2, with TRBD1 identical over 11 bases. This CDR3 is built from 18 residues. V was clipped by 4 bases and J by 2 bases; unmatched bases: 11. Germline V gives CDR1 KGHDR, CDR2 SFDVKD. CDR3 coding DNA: TGTGCCACCAGTGACGGACAGGGGGCGCGTCGTAGGAACTATGGCTACACCTTC. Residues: CATSDGQGARRRNYGYTF.

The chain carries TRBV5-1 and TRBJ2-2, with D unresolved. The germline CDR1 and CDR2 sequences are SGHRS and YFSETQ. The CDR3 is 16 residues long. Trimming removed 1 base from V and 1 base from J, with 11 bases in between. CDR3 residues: CASSLIGLLNTGELFF. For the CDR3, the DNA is TGCGCCAGCAGCTTGATTGGGCTTTTGAACACCGGGGAGCTGTTTTTT.

CDR3 sequence (DNA): TGTGCCAGCCCTTCTTATTGGGAGCTAACGGAGACCCAGTACTTC. Its translation: CASPSYWELTETQYF. The chain employs TRBV21-1 and TRBJ2-5; the tabulated D call, TRBD2, remains unverified against the DNA. TRBV21-1 is an annotated pseudogene. The CDR3 has 15 amino acids.

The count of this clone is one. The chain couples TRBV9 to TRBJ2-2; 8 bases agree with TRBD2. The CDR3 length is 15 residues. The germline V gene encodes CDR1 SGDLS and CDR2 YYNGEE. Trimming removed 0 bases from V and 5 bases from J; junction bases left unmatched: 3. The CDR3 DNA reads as TGTGCCAGCAGCGTAGCGGGAGGGTGGACCGGGGAGCTGTTTTTT. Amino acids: CASSVAGGWTGELFF.

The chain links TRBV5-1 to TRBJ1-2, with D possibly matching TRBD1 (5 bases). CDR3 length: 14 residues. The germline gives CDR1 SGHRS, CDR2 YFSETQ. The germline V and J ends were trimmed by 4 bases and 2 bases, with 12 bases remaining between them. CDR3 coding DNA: TGCGCCAGCAGCGGGGGGACGGCCAACTATGGCTACACCTTC. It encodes CASSGGTANYGYTF.

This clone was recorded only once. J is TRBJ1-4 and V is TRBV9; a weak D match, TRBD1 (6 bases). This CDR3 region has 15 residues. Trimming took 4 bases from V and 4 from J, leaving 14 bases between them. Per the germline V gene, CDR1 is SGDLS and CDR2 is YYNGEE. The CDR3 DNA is TGTGCCAGCAGCCTAGAGACAGGAGTTAATGAAAAACTGTTTTTT. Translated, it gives CASSLETGVNEKLFF. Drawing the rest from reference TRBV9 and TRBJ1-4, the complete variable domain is DSGVTQTPKHLITATGQRVTLRCSPRSGDLSVYWYQQSLDQGLQFLIQYYNGEERAKGNILERFSAQQFPDLHSELNLSSLELGDSALYFCASSLETGVNEKLFFGSGTQLSVL.

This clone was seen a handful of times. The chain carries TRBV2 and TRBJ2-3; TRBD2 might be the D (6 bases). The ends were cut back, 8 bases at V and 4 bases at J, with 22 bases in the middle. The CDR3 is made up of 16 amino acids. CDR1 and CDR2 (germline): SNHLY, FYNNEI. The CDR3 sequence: CASDPGEDIIADTQYF. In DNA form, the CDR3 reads TGTGCCAGCGACCCTGGGGAGGACATTATAGCAGATACGCAGTATTTT.

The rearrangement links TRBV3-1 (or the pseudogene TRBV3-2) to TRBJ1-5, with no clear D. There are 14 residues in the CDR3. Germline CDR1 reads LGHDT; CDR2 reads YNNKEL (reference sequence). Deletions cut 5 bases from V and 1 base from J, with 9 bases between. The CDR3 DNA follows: TGTGCCAGCAGCTCTGACGGGAGCAATCAGCCCCAGCATTTT. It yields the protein CASSSDGSNQPQHF.

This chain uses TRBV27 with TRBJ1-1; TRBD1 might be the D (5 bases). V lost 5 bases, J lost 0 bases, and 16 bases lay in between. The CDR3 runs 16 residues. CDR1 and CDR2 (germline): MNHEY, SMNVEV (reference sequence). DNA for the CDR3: TGTGCCAGCAGTAACGAGCAGGGTCGGGTGAACACTGAAGCTTTCTTT. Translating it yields CASSNEQGRVNTEAFF.

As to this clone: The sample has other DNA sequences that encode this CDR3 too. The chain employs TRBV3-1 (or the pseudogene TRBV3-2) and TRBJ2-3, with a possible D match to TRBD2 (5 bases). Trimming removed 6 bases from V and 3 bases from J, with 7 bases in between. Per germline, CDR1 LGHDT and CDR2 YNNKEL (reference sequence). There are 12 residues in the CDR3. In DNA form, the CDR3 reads TGTGCCAGCAGTAGAGGGACAGATACGCAGTATTTT. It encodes CASSRGTDTQYF.

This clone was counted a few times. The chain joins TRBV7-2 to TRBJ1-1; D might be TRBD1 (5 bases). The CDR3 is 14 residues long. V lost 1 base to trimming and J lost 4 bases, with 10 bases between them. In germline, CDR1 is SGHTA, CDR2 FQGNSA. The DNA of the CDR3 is TGTGCCAGCAGCTTAGGCGGGGCAGGCACTGAAGCTTTCTTT. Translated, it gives CASSLGGAGTEAFF.

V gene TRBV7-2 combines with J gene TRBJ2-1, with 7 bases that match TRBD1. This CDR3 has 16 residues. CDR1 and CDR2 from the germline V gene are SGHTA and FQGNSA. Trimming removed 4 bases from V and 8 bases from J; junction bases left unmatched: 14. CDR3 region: CASSWGRTGTLDEQFF. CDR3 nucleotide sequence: TGTGCCAGCAGCTGGGGACGGACAGGAACCTTGGATGAGCAGTTCTTC.

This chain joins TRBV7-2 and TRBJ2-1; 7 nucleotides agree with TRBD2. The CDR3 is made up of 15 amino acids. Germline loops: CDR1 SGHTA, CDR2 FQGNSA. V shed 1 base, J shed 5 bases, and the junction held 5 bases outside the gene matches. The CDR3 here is CASSLVGDYDNEQFF. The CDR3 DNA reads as TGTGCCAGCAGCTTAGTGGGGGACTATGACAATGAGCAGTTCTTC.